This TCR beta chain derives from a study of cytomegalovirus exposure and HLA in healthy donors. Across the study: A later analysis reported the 130 or so validation repertoires used the same platform as the roughly 700 first-cohort repertoires.

The J segment lost 0 bases and the V segment lost 5 bases, leaving 4 bases of the junction unmatched. Germline V gene sequence: CDR1 SGHAT, CDR2 FQNNGV. CDR3 size: 17 residues. Here immunoSEQ multiplex PCR was the method, and the copy in TCRdb shows in-frame clones only, minus some. The repertoire holds some 79,000 clones, with approximately 94% as singletons. This clonotype originated in a woman between 18 and 29 years old in good health and CMV-seropositive. Specimen: PBMCs. The chain joins TRBV11-2 to TRBJ2-1; TRBD2 aligns across 13 bases. The CDR3 DNA follows: TGTGCCAGCAGCAAGCGGACTAGCGGGAGCTCCTACAATGAGCAGTTCTTC. Its protein is CASSKRTSGSSYNEQFF.